Listed below are T cell receptor beta chains from one sample, sequenced in a study of CD8+ T cells in alopecia areata. Only in-frame clones appear in the TCRdb table, and some are missing; sequencing was by immunoSEQ multiplex PCR. Seen here are 210,000 or so clones, around 65% observed once, and the top ten hold 0.95% to 1.5%. This specimen was CD4+ T cells sorted from blood, taken around week 46, from a patient treated with tofacitinib. Receptors originate from a human donor with alopecia areata. Each CDR3 is given with its conserved first and last residue. D genes are given only for firm matches. Not all rows give a size; the values are once, few, many and, for expanded clones, a class.

TRBV30	-	TRBJ1-3	once	CARTMTPGNTIYF	TGTGCCCGCACGATGACCCCGGGAAACACCATATATTTT
TRBV30	-	TRBJ2-2	-	CAWDGLNTGELFF	TGTGCCTGGGACGGCTTGAACACCGGGGAGCTGTTTTTT
TRBV29-1	TRBD2	TRBJ2-3	-	CSVGTSGGYTDTQYF	TGCAGCGTCGGGACTAGCGGGGGGTACACAGATACGCAGTATTTT
TRBV30	TRBD1	TRBJ1-4	-	CAWSLTGSKEKLFF	TGTGCCTGGAGTCTGACAGGGTCGAAGGAAAAACTGTTTTTT
TRBV28	TRBD2	TRBJ2-2	-	CASSLRKRGLAGLNTGELFF	TGTGCCAGCAGTTTACGCAAAAGGGGACTAGCGGGGCTCAACACCGGGGAGCTGTTTTTT
TRBV6-6	-	TRBJ1-5	-	CASSYFSTGANQPQHF	TGTGCCAGCAGTTACTTTTCGACAGGCGCGAATCAGCCCCAGCATTTT
TRBV5-1	-	TRBJ2-2	-	CASKQGVNGELFF	TGCGCCAGCAAACAGGGAGTGAACGGGGAGCTGTTTTTT
TRBV5-1	-	TRBJ2-1	-	CASTPGTPLQGEQFF	TGCGCCAGCACCCCCGGGACCCCCCTACAGGGTGAGCAGTTCTTC
TRBV4-3	-	TRBJ1-2	-	CASSQGDKYGYTF	TGCGCCAGCAGCCAAGGCGACAAATATGGCTACACCTTC
TRBV6-1	-	TRBJ1-1	-	CASSGGGWSEAFF	TGTGCCAGCAGTGGGGGAGGGTGGTCTGAAGCTTTCTTT
TRBV5-6	TRBD1	TRBJ2-3	-	CASSLDRGLLTDTQYF	TGTGCCAGCAGCTTGGACAGGGGGCTACTTACAGATACGCAGTATTTT
TRBV19	-	TRBJ2-6	-	CASSTKGPLMANVLTF	TGTGCCAGTAGTACGAAGGGGCCTCTGATGGCCAACGTCCTGACTTTC
TRBV30	-	TRBJ1-1	-	CAWSVMSEAFF	TGTGCCTGGAGTGTAATGTCAGAAGCTTTCTTT